These 10 T cell receptor beta chains share one sample of origin, sequenced in a study of type 1 and type 2 diabetes patients (dated by TCRdb to 2016 to 2017). Sequencing used an Illumina MiSeq. Genomic DNA from sorted T cell subsets was used as template for TCRbeta CDR3 amplification. Multiplex PCR with 30 forward and 13 reverse primers amplified the TCRbeta CDR3 region. TCRdb passed the public sequencing reads through fastp at Q25 and MiXCR, retaining productive beta sequences. Identical CDR3 protein sequences are pooled into one entry, listed with their most common genes and DNA. The sample records 280,000 or so distinct CDR3 sequences, around 47% of which are singletons. The top ten clones comprise approximately 13% of the sample. The sequencing sample was made of peripheral blood mononuclear cells (PBMCs). The receptors originated from a man aged 18 to 30 with type 2 diabetes.

The gene calls are TRBV7-9 and TRBJ2-2; D may match TRBD1 or TRBD2 (5 bases each). From germline, CDR1 is SEHNR and CDR2 FQNEAQ (reference sequence). The CDR3 sequence is 17 residues long. V was trimmed by 5 bases and J by 1 base, leaving 17 bases between them. CDR3 sequence reads: CASSQVPRDGNTGELFF. The CDR3 nucleotides read TGTGCCAGCAGCCAAGTCCCCCGGGACGGGAACACCGGGGAGCTGTTTTTT.

J is TRBJ2-3 and V is TRBV19; 7 bases line up with TRBD1. The germline gives CDR1 LNHDA, CDR2 SQIVND (reference sequence). V gave up 2 bases and J gave up 0 bases; unmatched junction bases: 5. This CDR3 region has 16 residues. This chain's CDR3 is CASSIRTGTSTDTQYF. The CDR3 DNA sequence: TGTGCCAGTAGTATACGGACAGGAACTAGCACAGATACGCAGTATTTT.

The genes are TRBV18 and TRBJ2-5; D gene unclear. The CDR3 loop spans 13 amino acids. Deletions cut 2 bases from V and 1 base from J, with 5 bases between. Germline-derived CDR1 and CDR2 are KGHSH and LQKENI. Here the CDR3 reads CASSPGVQETQYF. CDR3 DNA: TGTGCCAGCTCACCAGGGGTCCAAGAGACCCAGTACTTC.

V gene TRBV29-1 combines with J gene TRBJ2-7, with unresolved D. CDR1 is SQVTM and CDR2 is ANQGSEA in the germline V gene. CDR3 length equals 14 residues. CDR3 nucleotides: TGCGCCAGCAGCCAAGGGCCTTTTGCATACGAGCAGTACTTC. This encodes CASSQGPFAYEQYF.

This chain uses TRBV5-1 with TRBJ2-1; 9 positions match TRBD1. With V trimmed by 4 bases and J by 5 bases, 10 bases remained unmatched. The length of the CDR3 is 16 residues. Germline V gene lookup returns CDR1 SGHRS and CDR2 YFSETQ. The CDR3 DNA sequence: TGCGCCAGCAGCCGGGAATCACAGGGGGCCGACAATGAGCAGTTCTTC. Its translation is CASSRESQGADNEQFF.

Only a few counts were recorded for this clonotype. This chain connects TRBV7-9 to TRBJ2-7; D perhaps matches TRBD2 (5 bases). Trimming left V 7 bases short and J 3 bases short, with 19 bases between. The germline gives CDR1 SEHNR, CDR2 FQNEAQ (reference sequence). CDR3 length: 15 residues. The CDR3 nucleotides read TGTGCCAGCAACTCCGAGAGGGAGTACATCTACGAGCAGTACTTC. It encodes CASNSEREYIYEQYF.

The V call is TRBV4-1, the J call TRBJ2-1; D may match TRBD1 or TRBD2 (7 bases each). V lost 3 bases and J 8 bases, leaving 20 bases between the germline ends. The CDR3 has 16 amino acids. Looked up from germline, CDR1 is MGHRA and CDR2 is YSYEKL. The CDR3 nucleotides read TGCGCCAGCAGCCAGCGTCAGGGGGGGGGGTTATATGAGCAGTTCTTC. Translation gives CASSQRQGGGLYEQFF.

Here the CDR3 reads CASSKGQGVGEQYF. CDR3 in DNA: TGTGCCAGCAGCAAGGGACAGGGGGTGGGCGAGCAGTACTTC. The V call is TRBV27, the J call TRBJ2-7; 11 bases fit TRBD1. This CDR3 is 14 amino acids long. Losses at the gene ends were 6 bases for V and 6 bases for J; bases not matched to a gene: 7. The germline CDR1 and CDR2 sequences are MNHEY and SMNVEV (reference sequence).

The table lists this clonotype with a count of one. Possible read error: a much larger clone is one base away. This rearrangement joins TRBV2 to TRBJ1-2; perhaps TRBD1 as D (5 bases). In germline, CDR1 is SNHLY, CDR2 FYNNEI. The CDR3 consists of 15 residues. In DNA, the CDR3 is TGTGCCAGCAGGGAACGGCGACAGCCCGTCTATGGCTGCACCTTC. Its translation: CASRERRQPVYGCTF.

V gene TRBV10-1 combines with J gene TRBJ2-3; D is possibly TRBD1 (5 bases). Per the germline V gene, CDR1 is WNHNN and CDR2 is SYGVQD (reference sequence). The CDR3 is made up of 15 amino acids. Trimming removed 10 bases at V and 2 bases at J, with 19 bases between. CDR3 sequence (DNA): TGCGCCATTGATCAGGGTTTCAAGCACACAGATACGCAGTATTTT. Translated: CAIDQGFKHTDTQYF.